A selection of T cell receptor beta chains follows, all from one sample in a study of blood T cell repertoires in COVID-19. This table comes from immunoSEQ multiplex PCR, and its TCRdb copy is limited to in-frame clones, with some not included. This table has approximately 90,000 clones, approximately 88% appearing once. The sequenced sample was peripheral blood. The source is a man in his fifties or sixties with COVID-19, enrolled during active disease. CDR3s include the opening cysteine and the closing phenylalanine or tryptophan. D genes are given only for firm matches. Clone size is stated in some rows and not others, as once, few, many or a class when expanded.

CASSVAGAGEKLFF	TGTGCCAGCAGCGTAGCAGGGGCCGGCGAAAAACTGTTTTTT	TRBV9	TRBJ1-4	.	14	.
CASKMGGTDTQYF	TGTGCCAGTAAAATGGGAGGCACAGATACGCAGTATTTT	TRBV19	TRBJ2-3	.	13	.
CASTRGTGGTEAFF	TGTGCCAGCACCCGCGGGACAGGGGGCACTGAAGCTTTCTTT	TRBV27	TRBJ1-1	TRBD1	14	.
CASRQGNNQPQHF	TGCGCCAGCAGGCAGGGGAACAATCAGCCCCAGCATTTT	TRBV10-2	TRBJ1-5	.	13	.
CAGSPQDSPLHF	TGTGCCGGCAGTCCGCAGGATTCACCCCTCCACTTT	TRBV6-2/TRBV6-3	TRBJ1-6	.	12	.
CASSPRQGSQPQHF	TGTGCCAGCAGTCCCCGACAGGGGAGTCAGCCCCAGCATTTT	TRBV28	TRBJ1-5	TRBD1	14	.
CASSPDYYNEQFF	TGTGCCAGCAGCCCCGACTACTACAATGAGCAGTTCTTC	TRBV11-3	TRBJ2-1	.	13	.
CAISEGPGGTGELFF	TGTGCCATCAGTGAAGGACCTGGCGGGACCGGGGAGCTGTTTTTT	TRBV10-3	TRBJ2-2	.	15	.
CASSGKGYTF	TGTGCCAGCTCCGGGAAAGGCTACACCTTC	TRBV9	TRBJ1-2	.	10	.
CASSRDRGSNQPQHF	TGTGCCAGCAGCAGGGACAGGGGCAGCAATCAGCCCCAGCATTTT	TRBV7-8	TRBJ1-5	TRBD1	15	few
CASSLVGGNYGYTF	TGTGCCAGCAGCTTAGTAGGGGGAAACTATGGCTACACCTTC	TRBV11-3	TRBJ1-2	.	14	.
CASSGQREGSYNEQFF	TGCGCCAGCAGTGGGCAGCGGGAGGGCTCCTACAATGAGCAGTTCTTC	TRBV10-1	TRBJ2-1	TRBD2	16	.
CAWSQGFPTNTEAFF	TGTGCCTGGTCACAGGGTTTCCCGACGAACACTGAAGCTTTCTTT	TRBV30	TRBJ1-1	.	15	few
CAWNLVEPGQGNTEAFF	TGTGCCTGGAATTTGGTAGAACCGGGACAGGGGAACACTGAAGCTTTCTTT	TRBV30	TRBJ1-1	TRBD1	17	.
CASSLAGSNEQFF	TGTGCCAGCAGCTTAGCGGGGAGCAATGAGCAGTTCTTC	TRBV7-9	TRBJ2-1	.	13	.
CATSGSPGNEQYF	TGTGCCACCTCCGGGAGCCCGGGGAACGAGCAGTACTTC	TRBV28	TRBJ2-7	.	13	once
CASSLTHFYEQYF	TGTGCCAGCAGCTTAACCCACTTCTACGAGCAGTACTTC	TRBV7-8	TRBJ2-7	.	13	.
CASRPGGKETQYF	TGTGCCAGCAGACCCGGAGGGAAAGAGACCCAGTACTTC	TRBV7-9	TRBJ2-5	.	13	.
CASANGGGNTEAFF	TGTGCCAGTGCTAATGGGGGGGGAAACACTGAAGCTTTCTTT	TRBV19	TRBJ1-1	.	14	once
CASSPTRGVTDTQYF	TGTGCCAGCAGTCCAACCAGGGGAGTCACAGATACGCAGTATTTT	TRBV25-1	TRBJ2-3	.	15	.
CASSEGGESNQPQHF	TGTGCCAGCAGCGAGGGGGGGGAGAGCAATCAGCCCCAGCATTTT	TRBV9	TRBJ1-5	.	15	.
CASSEVQGSGEKLFF	TGTGCCAGCAGTGAAGTACAGGGAAGTGGAGAAAAACTGTTTTTT	TRBV6-1	TRBJ1-4	.	15	.
CASRTGSHTEAFF	TGTGCCAGCCGGACAGGAAGCCACACTGAAGCTTTCTTT	TRBV25-1	TRBJ1-1	TRBD1	13	.
CASSLGTGWTGNTIYF	TGTGCCAGCAGCTTGGGGACAGGGTGGACTGGAAACACCATATATTTT	TRBV5-5	TRBJ1-3	TRBD1	16	.
CASSQWEGGPLDTQYF	TGTGCCAGCAGCCAATGGGAGGGAGGGCCCTTAGATACGCAGTATTTT	TRBV4-2	TRBJ2-3	TRBD2	16	.
CASSFGGTLNTEAFF	TGCGCCAGCAGCTTTGGAGGGACCCTGAACACTGAAGCTTTCTTT	TRBV5-1	TRBJ1-1	.	15	.
CASSLGTSDNSPLHF	TGTGCCAGCAGCCTTGGGACATCTGATAATTCACCCCTCCACTTT	TRBV7-6	TRBJ1-6	.	15	.
CASRSRVSRAYEQYF	TGTGCCAGCAGGAGTCGGGTATCCAGGGCCTACGAGCAGTACTTC	TRBV6-4	TRBJ2-7	.	15	.
CASENRGRTDTQYF	TGTGCCAGTGAGAACAGGGGGAGAACAGATACGCAGTATTTT	TRBV19	TRBJ2-3	TRBD1	14	.
CASSGRDSSFYEQYF	TGTGCCAGCAGCGGTCGGGACAGTAGTTTCTACGAGCAGTACTTC	TRBV21-1	TRBJ2-7	.	15	.
CASRSQGGEGNTEAFF	TGTGCCAGTAGATCACAGGGGGGCGAGGGTAACACTGAAGCTTTCTTT	TRBV19	TRBJ1-1	TRBD1	16	few
CSALTDDNSPLHF	TGCAGCGCCCTGACAGACGATAATTCACCCCTCCACTTT	TRBV29-1	TRBJ1-6	.	13	.